The 8 T cell receptor beta chains listed next were all sequenced from one sample in a study of CXCR3-negative and CXCR3-positive naive CD8 T cells. The study, taken as a whole, reports: Naive cells with CXCR3 showed TRB CDR3s that were more hydrophobic than those in CXCR3-negative naive cells.

TRB cDNA was prepared as libraries by UMI-labeled 5' RACE. TCRdb reprocessed the 5' RACE reads, keeping one entry per CDR3 protein, no DNA. The table lists about 110,000 distinct CDR3 sequences. No cognate antigen is known for these TCRs. The specimen sequenced was naive CXCR3+ CD8+ T cells from blood. Stated subset: CD45RO-CCR7+CD27+CD95- naive CD8+ T cells expressing CXCR3 (TNR3+). The receptor source for this set is a human donor in good health. Some clones in this sample may be carry-over from other donors' samples.

V is TRBV19 and J is TRBJ2-1. Germline assignment: CDR1 LNHDA and CDR2 SQIVND (reference sequence). The CDR3 extends over 14 amino acids. The CDR3 is CASNGLSGIDEQFF.

The rearrangement links TRBV12-3 or TRBV12-4 to TRBJ2-4. This CDR3 region has 14 residues. The CDR3 here is CASSLGTSKNIQYF.

This chain connects TRBV28 to TRBJ2-1; TCRdb reports TRBD2, a call that lacks DNA to check it against. The CDR3 runs to 14 residues. CDR1 and CDR2 from the germline V gene are MDHEN and SYDVKM. CDR3 in amino acids: CASSPRGGNNEQFF.

The V gene is TRBV11-2, the J gene TRBJ2-1; there is no DNA to check the TCRdb D call of TRBD2. The CDR3 is 14 residues long. Germline CDR1 reads SGHAT; CDR2 reads FQNNGV. The CDR3 here is CASSLAGEYNEQFF.

This chain links TRBV12-3 or TRBV12-4 with TRBJ1-1. The CDR3 sequence is 11 residues long. The CDR3 sequence: CASSLGFEAFF.

V and J are TRBV6-5 and TRBJ2-3. The CDR3 has 15 residues. Germline V gene data show CDR1 as MNHEY and CDR2 as SVGAGI. This CDR3 is CASSATTYRTDTQYF.

CDR3 in amino acids: CASTSGQGSYEQYF. The chain links TRBV28 to TRBJ2-7; TCRdb designates TRBD1, a call that cannot be tested without DNA. Germline CDR1 and CDR2: MDHEN and SYDVKM. The CDR3 totals 14 residues.

The chain recombines TRBV29-1 with TRBJ2-3. In germline, CDR1 is SQVTM, CDR2 ANQGSEA. The CDR3 spans 13 residues. This chain's CDR3 is CSVEDPVTDTQYF.